This entry lists 24 T cell receptor beta chains sequenced from one sample in a study of T cell responses to AZD1222 COVID-19 vaccine. The repertoire was sequenced with immunoSEQ multiplex PCR; TCRdb's copy has only in-frame clones and lacks some. The sample contains 150,000 or so clones, approximately 92% of which appear only once. Sequences were derived from peripheral blood, sampled on day 0 of AZD1222 vaccination. These receptors all stem from an adult in good health.

V gene TRBV29-1 combines with J gene TRBJ2-7; D may be TRBD1 (6 bases). Germline CDR1 and CDR2: SQVTM and ANQGSEA. The V gene lost 3 bases and the J gene lost 1 base, with 7 bases spanning the gap. The CDR3 totals 12 residues. The CDR3 here is CSVEQGSYEQYF. The CDR3 DNA reads TGCAGCGTTGAGCAGGGGTCCTACGAGCAGTACTTC.

The chain uses TRBV6-2 or TRBV6-3 and TRBJ1-6, with D unclear. V gave up 0 bases and J gave up 10 bases, with 13 bases separating them. The CDR3 is made up of 15 amino acids. CDR1 and CDR2 (germline): MNHEY, SVGEGT. CDR3 sequence reads: CASSYSGERRSPLHF. The CDR3 DNA is TGTGCCAGCAGTTACTCGGGAGAAAGACGGTCACCCCTCCACTTT.

This chain connects TRBV2 to TRBJ2-1; TRBD2 aligns across 8 bases. The germline V gene encodes CDR1 SNHLY and CDR2 FYNNEI. V gave up 6 bases and J gave up 13 bases; unmatched junction bases: 11. The CDR3 extends over 13 amino acids. The CDR3 DNA reads as TGTGCCAGCAGCGGGGGGGGGCCCCTAGCCCAGTTCTTC. It is translated as CASSGGGPLAQFF.

The chain employs TRBV2 and TRBJ2-5; TRBD2 matches 12 bases. The V gene end was trimmed by 8 bases and the J gene end by 5 bases; junction bases not matched to a gene: 3. This CDR3 is 13 amino acids long. Germline values: CDR1 SNHLY, CDR2 FYNNEI. The CDR3 loop is CASSSGRAETQYF. DNA for the CDR3: TGTGCCAGCTCTAGCGGGAGGGCGGAGACCCAGTACTTC.

CDR3 bases: TGTGCCAGCAGCTCGGGACTTTCTGGAAACACCATATATTTT. It specifies CASSSGLSGNTIYF. The V gene is TRBV11-2, the J gene TRBJ1-3; D may be TRBD1 (5 bases). Per germline, CDR1 SGHAT and CDR2 FQNNGV. V shed 4 bases and J shed 1 base, with 8 bases lying between them. The CDR3 sequence is 14 residues long.

This chain joins TRBV4-1 and TRBJ2-1; 7 nucleotides line up with TRBD2. The CDR3 length is 11 residues. Germline V CDR1 and CDR2: MGHRA, YSYEKL. V lost 4 bases to trimming and J lost 9 bases; unmatched junction nucleotides: 0. The CDR3: CASSPGGEQFF. CDR3 nucleotides: TGCGCCAGCAGCCCGGGGGGTGAGCAGTTCTTC.

This chain joins TRBV7-9 and TRBJ2-6, with D possibly being TRBD1 or TRBD2 (5 bases each). V shed 4 bases and J shed 11 bases, with 15 bases lying between them. Germline lookup yields CDR1 SEHNR and CDR2 FQNEAQ (reference sequence). This CDR3 has 14 amino acids. CDR3 nucleotides: TGTGCCAGCAGCTCAGAGGGGCTAGGGGACGTCCTGACTTTC. Translation gives CASSSEGLGDVLTF.

The chain recombines TRBV19 with TRBJ2-1; TRBD2 matches at 9 bases. Unmatched junction bases numbered 9, after V lost 0 bases and J lost 12 bases. Germline CDR1 reads LNHDA; CDR2 reads SQIVND (reference sequence). The CDR3 runs to 15 residues. The CDR3 reads CASSIEAGGSVGQFF. CDR3 bases: TGTGCCAGTAGTATAGAAGCGGGAGGCTCGGTTGGGCAGTTCTTC. Looking up the rest from reference TRBV19 and TRBJ2-1 gives the full variable domain: DGGITQSPKYLFRKEGQNVTLSCEQNLNHDAMYWYRQDPGQGLRLIYYSQIVNDFQKGDIAEGYSVSREKKESFPLTVTSAQKNPTAFYLCASSIEAGGSVGQFFGPGTRLTVL.

About this clone: The limits of the CDR3 on the DNA are not certain, so only TCRdb's listed CDR3 is given. The chain recombines TRBV27 with TRBJ2-7; TRBD1 was called by the table and not checked on the DNA. Including both end residues, the CDR3 is 14 amino acids long. The V gene's germline CDR1 is MNHEY and CDR2 SMNVEV (reference sequence). CDR3: CASSFFGQGTEQYF.

This chain connects TRBV7-2 to TRBJ2-7, with TRBD2 identical over 9 bases. CDR1 and CDR2 from the germline V gene are SGHTA and FQGNSA. The J segment lost 4 bases and the V segment lost 5 bases, leaving 9 bases of the junction unmatched. The CDR3 is made up of 15 amino acids. CDR3 coding DNA: TGTGCCAGCAGCCCAGCGGGAGGTATTCTGTACGAGCAGTACTTC. Its protein is CASSPAGGILYEQYF. Full variable domain (rest looked up from reference TRBV7-2 and TRBJ2-7): GAGVSQSPSNKVTEKGKDVELRCDPISGHTALYWYRQSLGQGLEFLIYFQGNSAPDKSGLPSDRFSAERTGGSVSTLTIQRTQQEDSAVYLCASSPAGGILYEQYFGPGTRLTVT.

As DNA, the CDR3 is TGCGCCAGCACCAAAGGAGGGGGGTTCAGCGAGCAGTACTTC. Translating it yields CASTKGGGFSEQYF. The chain joins TRBV5-1 to TRBJ2-7, with D perhaps given as TRBD1 or TRBD2 (6 bases each). Germline assignment: CDR1 SGHRS and CDR2 YFSETQ. The ends were cut back, 6 bases at V and 6 bases at J, with 19 bases in the middle. The CDR3 totals 14 residues.

This chain links TRBV15 with TRBJ2-7, with D uncertain. CDR1 and CDR2 from the germline V gene are LNHNV and YYDKDF (reference sequence). Trimming shortened V by 4 bases and J by 1 base, and 8 bases separated the two germline ends. CDR3 length: 13 amino acids. This CDR3 reads CATSNFGSYEQYF. For the CDR3, the DNA is TGTGCCACCAGCAATTTCGGGTCCTACGAGCAGTACTTC. Together with reference TRBV15 and TRBJ2-7, the CDR3 gives the full variable domain: DAMVIQNPRYQVTQFGKPVTLSCSQTLNHNVMYWYQQKSSQAPKLLFHYYDKDFNNEADTPDNFQSRRPNTSFCFLDIRSPGLGDTAMYLCATSNFGSYEQYFGPGTRLTVT.

The gene calls are TRBV28 and TRBJ2-7, with 10 bases aligning to TRBD1. Losses at the gene ends were 5 bases for V and 3 bases for J; bases not matched to a gene: 7. This CDR3 contains 15 residues. Germline V lookup: CDR1 MDHEN, CDR2 SYDVKM. Written as DNA, the CDR3 is TGTGCCAGCAGTCCCCCGGGACAGGGGCTCTACGAGCAGTACTTC. Translation: CASSPPGQGLYEQYF.

The chain links TRBV28 to TRBJ2-7; D uncertain. This CDR3 region has 14 residues. The germline gives CDR1 MDHEN, CDR2 SYDVKM. The V end lost 2 bases, the J end lost 2 bases, and 10 bases lay between the germline ends. The DNA for the CDR3 is TGTGCCAGCAGTTTAAGGCACCCGCCCTACGAGCAGTACTTC. Translating it yields CASSLRHPPYEQYF.

The CDR3 is CASSPMKINEQFF. The CDR3 nucleotides are TGTGCCAGCAGTCCGATGAAGATCAATGAGCAGTTCTTC. The chain recombines TRBV2 with TRBJ2-1; no firm D call. CDR1 and CDR2 from the germline V gene are SNHLY and FYNNEI. The CDR3 sequence is 13 residues long. Trimming took off 5 bases at V and 6 bases at J, with 11 bases between the two ends.

V gene TRBV28 combines with J gene TRBJ2-3; D unclear. CDR1 MDHEN and CDR2 SYDVKM come from the germline V gene. Trimming took off 6 bases at V and 0 bases at J, with 7 bases between the two ends. This CDR3 is 13 amino acids long. CDR3 DNA sequence: TGTGCCAGCAGGTCCCCTAGCACAGATACGCAGTATTTT. Residues: CASRSPSTDTQYF.

The J gene is TRBJ1-2, the V gene TRBV7-2; TRBD1 might be the D (5 bases). The V and J ends lost 5 bases and 8 bases respectively, with 15 bases between them. This CDR3 is built from 13 residues. The germline gives CDR1 SGHTA, CDR2 FQGNSA. Here the CDR3 reads CASSRRRGDGYTF. CDR3 nucleotide sequence: TGTGCCAGCAGCCGGAGGAGGGGTGACGGCTACACCTTC.

This clone is a singleton in its sample. The J gene is TRBJ1-2, the V gene TRBV19; TRBD1 matches at 10 bases. This CDR3 region has 14 residues. In germline, CDR1 is LNHDA, CDR2 SQIVND (reference sequence). Trimming at V came to 7 bases and at J to 6 bases, leaving 8 bases not matched to a gene. CDR3 coding DNA: TGTGCCAGTAACCTCCCCGGGACAGGGGATGGCTACACCTTC. Translation gives CASNLPGTGDGYTF. Together with reference TRBV19 and TRBJ1-2, the CDR3 gives the full variable domain: DGGITQSPKYLFRKEGQNVTLSCEQNLNHDAMYWYRQDPGQGLRLIYYSQIVNDFQKGDIAEGYSVSREKKESFPLTVTSAQKNPTAFYLCASNLPGTGDGYTFGSGTRLTVV.

V is TRBV3-1 (or the pseudogene TRBV3-2) and J is TRBJ2-7; D is ambiguous. Germline assignment: CDR1 LGHDT and CDR2 YNNKEL (reference sequence). V was cut by 2 bases and J by 2 bases, with 4 bases left in between. The CDR3 length is 12 residues. In DNA, the CDR3 is TGTGCCAGCAGCCAACTTACCTACGAGCAGTACTTC. The encoded protein is CASSQLTYEQYF.

The V gene is TRBV3-1 (or the pseudogene TRBV3-2), the J gene TRBJ1-4; D remains ambiguous. CDR1 and CDR2 from the germline V gene are LGHDT and YNNKEL (reference sequence). With 0 bases removed from V and 5 bases from J, the gap between germline ends came to 10 bases. This CDR3 is 15 amino acids long. CDR3 in amino acids: CASSQEPRSNEKLFF. Written as DNA, the CDR3 is TGTGCCAGCAGCCAAGAACCCCGATCAAATGAAAAACTGTTTTTT.

This clone was observed a single time. At the DNA level, this CDR3 is encoded by other sequences in the same sample as well. This chain links TRBV25-1 with TRBJ2-3; D is undetermined. The CDR3 consists of 14 residues. Germline V gene sequence: CDR1 MGHDK, CDR2 SYGVNS. V lost 3 bases, J lost 0 bases, and 7 bases lay in between. Here the CDR3 DNA reads TGTGCCAGCAGTGACCCGGGTAGCACAGATACGCAGTATTTT. Encoded protein: CASSDPGSTDTQYF.

V is TRBV11-2 and J is TRBJ2-5, with TRBD2 matching 10 bases. The CDR3 is made up of 18 amino acids. V dropped 1 base and J dropped 5; count of bases not matched to a gene: 13. Per the germline V gene, CDR1 is SGHAT and CDR2 is FQNNGV. CDR3 sequence reads: CASSLGLAGVVRSETQYF. The DNA for the CDR3 is TGTGCCAGCAGCTTAGGCCTAGCGGGAGTAGTGAGGTCTGAGACCCAGTACTTC. The full variable domain, its missing parts supplied by reference TRBV11-2 and TRBJ2-5, is EAGVAQSPRYKIIEKRQSVAFWCNPISGHATLYWYQQILGQGPKLLIQFQNNGVVDDSQLPKDRFSAERLKGVDSTLKIQPAKLEDSAVYLCASSLGLAGVVRSETQYFGPGTRLLVL.

The chain combines TRBV4-1 with TRBJ2-7; D assignment may be TRBD1 or TRBD2 (5 bases each). Looked up from germline, CDR1 is MGHRA and CDR2 is YSYEKL. V lost 6 bases to trimming and J lost 3 bases, with 21 bases between them. The CDR3 is made up of 16 amino acids. Written as DNA, the CDR3 is TGCGCCAGCAGTCTCCCCCCGGGGCACACCGACTACGAGCAGTACTTC. Its protein product is CASSLPPGHTDYEQYF.

The CDR3 DNA follows: TGTGCCAGCAGTTACTTAACTAGCGGGAGGGACAATGAGCAGTTCTTC. Its translation is CASSYLTSGRDNEQFF. The rearrangement uses TRBV6-2 or TRBV6-3 and TRBJ2-1; the match to TRBD2 covers 13 bases. The J segment lost 5 bases and the V segment lost 1 base, leaving 2 bases of the junction unmatched. Looked up from germline, CDR1 is MNHEY and CDR2 is SVGEGT. The length of the CDR3 is 16 residues.